One sample yielded the 17 T cell receptor beta chains listed below, sequenced in a study of Graves' ophthalmopathy and Graves' hyperthyroidism. Amplification of TCR beta CDR3 regions used RNA transcripts. RT-PCR with HTBI primers came first, then second-round multiplex PCR. TCRdb re-derived calls from the multiplex PCR reads in MiXCR, one entry per CDR3 protein. The sample carries 340,000 or so distinct CDR3 sequences, roughly 15% recorded once. Sequencing was performed on peripheral blood. The origin of the receptors is an adult man with Graves' ophthalmopathy.

This clonotype occurred many times. The V and J genes are TRBV30 and TRBJ2-2; no definite D call. Germline CDR1 reads GTSNPN; CDR2 reads SVGIG (reference sequence). The CDR3 consists of 14 residues. V was clipped by 6 bases and J by 0 bases, with 11 bases between them. The CDR3: CACPSAPNTGELFF. The CDR3 coding sequence is TGTGCCTGTCCCTCGGCCCCGAACACCGGGGAGCTGTTTTTT.

The rearrangement uses TRBV7-2 and TRBJ1-3; D remains ambiguous. This CDR3 has 14 amino acids. V lost 2 bases and J lost 2, with 7 bases in between. The germline gives CDR1 SGHTA, CDR2 FQGNSA. The CDR3 DNA follows: TGTGCCAGCAGCTTATTGGCTGCTGGAAACACCATATATTTT. It translates to CASSLLAAGNTIYF.

The table lists this clonotype with many counts. The gene calls are TRBV18 and TRBJ1-2, with 7 bases fitting TRBD1. The V gene end was trimmed by 0 bases and the J gene end by 3 bases; junction bases not matched to a gene: 7. The CDR3 loop spans 16 amino acids. The germline V gene encodes CDR1 KGHSH and CDR2 LQKENI. The DNA of the CDR3 is TGTGCCAGCTCACCACCCGGGACAGCGGGATACTATGGCTACACCTTC. Protein sequence: CASSPPGTAGYYGYTF.

Ten or more counts support this clonotype. This sequence joins TRBV7-2 and TRBJ2-5; 8 positions match TRBD2. This CDR3 has 16 residues. CDR1 is SGHTA, CDR2 FQGNSA, per germline. The J segment lost 7 bases and the V segment lost 1 base, leaving 11 bases of the junction unmatched. CDR3 in amino acids: CASSLVGGGSRGTQYF. For the CDR3, the DNA is TGTGCCAGCAGCTTAGTTGGCGGGGGGAGTCGGGGGACCCAGTACTTC.

This clonotype was picked up many times. This chain uses TRBV28 with TRBJ1-2; a weak D match, TRBD1 (5 bases). Germline V gives CDR1 MDHEN, CDR2 SYDVKM. Trimming left V 6 bases short and J 2 bases short, with 19 bases between. The CDR3 is made up of 16 amino acids. The CDR3 DNA is TGTGCCAGCAGCAAGATAAGCAGGGAAATAAACTATGGCTACACCTTC. Its translation is CASSKISREINYGYTF.

This clonotype came up many times. The genes are TRBV7-9 and TRBJ1-1; the D gene is possibly TRBD1 (5 bases). V was trimmed by 2 bases and J by 4 bases, leaving 20 bases between them. In germline, CDR1 is SEHNR, CDR2 FQNEAQ (reference sequence). This CDR3 has 17 amino acids. CDR3 DNA sequence: TGTGCCAGCAGCTTACGCCCGGGACCGGCTATGGTCACTGAAGCTTTCTTT. Its translation is CASSLRPGPAMVTEAFF. The complete variable domain, with remaining parts taken from reference TRBV7-9 and TRBJ1-1, reads DTGVSQNPRHKITKRGQNVTFRCDPISEHNRLYWYRQTLGQGPEFLTYFQNEAQLEKSRLLSDRFSAERPKGSFSTLEIQRTEQGDSAMYLCASSLRPGPAMVTEAFFGQGTRLTVV.

The sample holds many counts of this clonotype. This chain uses TRBV6-2 or TRBV6-3 with TRBJ2-5; possibly TRBD1 for D (6 bases). V lost 5 bases, J lost 4 bases, and 14 bases lay in between. Germline CDR1 is MNHEY and CDR2 is SVGEGT. This CDR3 region has 14 residues. CDR3 nucleotide sequence: TGTGCCAGCAGTATCGACAGGCCTGGAGAGACCCAGTACTTC. This sequence encodes CASSIDRPGETQYF.

The rearrangement joins TRBV7-9 to TRBJ1-2, with D unresolved. The CDR3 runs to 15 residues. Germline-derived CDR1 and CDR2 are SEHNR and FQNEAQ (reference sequence). V gave up 4 bases and J gave up 2 bases, with 14 bases separating them. CDR3 residues: CASSSTRTDNYGYTF. As DNA, the CDR3 is TGTGCCAGCAGCTCTACTAGGACCGACAACTATGGCTACACCTTC.

This clonotype was recorded at least ten times. The gene calls are TRBV7-8 and TRBJ1-5; 11 bases match TRBD1. This CDR3 is built from 16 residues. CDR1 and CDR2 from the germline V gene are SGHVS and FQNEAQ. V dropped 0 bases and J dropped 6; count of bases not matched to a gene: 4. CDR3 sequence reads: CASSLAGTGGGQPQHF. CDR3 nucleotides: TGTGCCAGCAGCTTAGCGGGGACAGGGGGTGGTCAGCCCCAGCATTTT. Filled out from reference TRBV7-8 and TRBJ1-5, the complete variable domain reads GAGVSQSPRYKVAKRGQDVALRCDPISGHVSLFWYQQALGQGPEFLTYFQNEAQLDKSGLPSDRFFAERPEGSVSTLKIQRTQQEDSAVYLCASSLAGTGGGQPQHFGDGTRLSIL.

This clonotype was seen at least ten times. The rearrangement joins TRBV11-2 to TRBJ2-5; D assignment may be TRBD1 or TRBD2 (5 bases each). V dropped 5 bases and J dropped 3 bases, with 13 bases sitting between them. The CDR3 spans 14 residues. Germline V gives CDR1 SGHAT, CDR2 FQNNGV. CDR3 amino acids: CASSLGRAKETQYF. CDR3 in DNA: TGTGCCAGCAGCCTGGGACGGGCCAAAGAGACCCAGTACTTC.

This clonotype has ten or more counts. The chain recombines TRBV5-1 with TRBJ2-7, with TRBD2 matching over 12 bases. Germline V gene lookup returns CDR1 SGHRS and CDR2 YFSETQ. V gave up 3 bases and J gave up 10 bases; unmatched junction bases: 5. The CDR3 is 13 amino acids. In nucleotides, the CDR3 is TGCGCCAGCAGCTCAAGGACTAGCGGGATTCAGTACTTC. Its translation is CASSSRTSGIQYF. Filled out from reference TRBV5-1 and TRBJ2-7, the complete variable domain reads KAGVTQTPRYLIKTRGQQVTLSCSPISGHRSVSWYQQTPGQGLQFLFEYFSETQRNKGNFPGRFSGRQFSNSRSEMNVSTLELGDSALYLCASSSRTSGIQYFGPGTRLTVT.

Many counts were recorded for this clonotype. The DNA for the CDR3 is TGTGCCAGCAGCTTAGACCGTATTTCCACTGAAGCTTTCTTT. Translated, it gives CASSLDRISTEAFF. This chain links TRBV7-2 with TRBJ1-1; no definite D call. The germline V and J ends were trimmed by 1 base and 4 bases, with 10 bases remaining between them. Per germline, CDR1 SGHTA and CDR2 FQGNSA. The length of the CDR3 is 14 residues.

Many counts were recorded for this clonotype. The V gene is TRBV28, the J gene TRBJ1-5; D possibly corresponds to TRBD1 (6 bases). CDR3 length equals 15 residues. V was pared by 10 bases and J by 0 bases, with 16 bases between. CDR1 and CDR2 (germline): MDHEN, SYDVKM. The CDR3 region has the DNA TGTGCCACGGGACACCCGACCTATAGCAATCAGCCCCAGCATTTT. It is translated as CATGHPTYSNQPQHF. Based on the CDR3 plus reference TRBV28 and TRBJ1-5, the full variable domain is DVKVTQSSRYLVKRTGEKVFLECVQDMDHENMFWYRQDPGLGLRLIYFSYDVKMKEKGDIPEGYSVSREKKERFSLILESASTNQTSMYLCATGHPTYSNQPQHFGDGTRLSIL.

This clonotype was seen more than once but under ten times. J is TRBJ2-7 and V is TRBV30, with 10 positions matching TRBD2. V shed 0 bases, J shed 4 bases, and the junction held 6 bases outside the gene matches. Germline V CDR1 and CDR2: GTSNPN, SVGIG (reference sequence). The CDR3 sequence is 15 residues long. CDR3 sequence: CAWSVQSSGSYEQYF. DNA of the CDR3: TGTGCCTGGAGTGTACAATCTAGCGGGAGTTACGAGCAGTACTTC.

The table lists this clonotype with many counts. V usage is TRBV18 and J usage is TRBJ2-7; D is uncertain. The CDR3 contains 12 residues. Per the germline V gene, CDR1 is KGHSH and CDR2 is LQKENI. The V gene lost 8 bases and the J gene lost 0 bases, with 8 bases spanning the gap. The CDR3 protein is CASSPPSYEQYF. CDR3 nucleotides: TGTGCCAGCAGCCCCCCCTCCTACGAGCAGTACTTC. Variable domain in full (rest from reference TRBV18 and TRBJ2-7): NAGVMQNPRHLVRRRGQEARLRCSPMKGHSHVYWYRQLPEEGLKFMVYLQKENIIDESGMPKERFSAEFPKEGPSILRIQQVVRGDSAAYFCASSPPSYEQYFGPGTRLTVT.

This clonotype was found many times. The chain combines TRBV29-1 with TRBJ2-7; D may be TRBD1 or TRBD2 (5 bases each). V gave up 2 bases and J gave up 3 bases, with 11 bases separating them. Germline lookup yields CDR1 SQVTM and CDR2 ANQGSEA. The CDR3 sequence is 13 residues long. The CDR3 region has the DNA TGCAGCGTTGAATTGGGGGACCTCTACGAGCAGTACTTC. Translated: CSVELGDLYEQYF.

The V and J genes are TRBV6-5 and TRBJ2-4; D is uncertain. CDR3 length: 14 amino acids. The germline V and J ends were trimmed by 0 bases and 7 bases, with 10 bases remaining between them. Germline CDR1 reads MNHEY; CDR2 reads SVGAGI. The CDR3 nucleotides read TGTGCCAGCAGTTACTCAAATTTACCGAACATTCAGTACTTC. Translation gives CASSYSNLPNIQYF.